Listed below are T cell receptor beta chains from one sample, sequenced in a study of OX40 agonist ivuxolimab in advanced cancers. Clones were read by immunoSEQ multiplex PCR, and TCRdb kept only the in-frame ones, dropping some. The sample contains about 19,000 clones, 80% to 95% of which appear only once. The sequencing here drew on CD4+ or CD8+ T cells sorted from blood, taken in a trial of the OX40 agonist ivuxolimab. The receptor set was obtained from an adult with an advanced solid tumor such as melanoma, head and neck, liver or kidney cancer. Each CDR3 is given with its conserved first and last residue. D genes are given only for firm matches. Rows may omit the clone size; those that give it use once, few, many or a size class.

d_call: TRBD1
j_call: TRBJ2-4
clone_size: -
v_call: TRBV19
cdr3_nt: TGTGCCACCGGACAGGGGCTGGGAAACATTCAGTACTTC
cdr3_aa: CATGQGLGNIQYF

d_call: TRBD2
j_call: TRBJ2-1
clone_size: -
v_call: TRBV9
cdr3_nt: TGTGCCAGCAGCGTAGCTACAGCGGGAGTGAATGAGCAGTTCTTC
cdr3_aa: CASSVATAGVNEQFF

d_call: -
j_call: TRBJ2-7
clone_size: -
v_call: TRBV6-5
cdr3_nt: TGTGCCAGCAGTTACTCTCGCAACGGCGACTACGAGCAGTACTTC
cdr3_aa: CASSYSRNGDYEQYF

d_call: -
j_call: TRBJ2-6
clone_size: -
v_call: TRBV7-3
cdr3_nt: TGTGCCAGCAGCTTACGAGTGTCTGGGGCCAACGTCCTGACTTTC
cdr3_aa: CASSLRVSGANVLTF

d_call: -
j_call: TRBJ2-5
clone_size: -
v_call: TRBV27
cdr3_nt: TGTGCCAGCAGTTTAGGAGGGTACCAAGAGACCCAGTACTTC
cdr3_aa: CASSLGGYQETQYF

d_call: TRBD1
j_call: TRBJ2-7
clone_size: -
v_call: TRBV29-1
cdr3_nt: TGCAGCGCTCGGGACAGCTTCTACGAGCAGTACTTC
cdr3_aa: CSARDSFYEQYF

d_call: TRBD2
j_call: TRBJ2-5
clone_size: -
v_call: TRBV9
cdr3_nt: TGTGCCAGCAGCGGCTCCGGGACTAGTCCTCAAGAGACCCAGTACTTC
cdr3_aa: CASSGSGTSPQETQYF

d_call: TRBD2
j_call: TRBJ2-7
clone_size: -
v_call: TRBV30
cdr3_nt: TGTGCCTGGAGTGAGGGACTAGCGGGAGGCAGGGACGAGCAGTACTTC
cdr3_aa: CAWSEGLAGGRDEQYF

d_call: -
j_call: TRBJ2-1
clone_size: -
v_call: TRBV18
cdr3_nt: TGTGCCAGCTCGCTTGTAGCCCATGAGCAGTTCTTC
cdr3_aa: CASSLVAHEQFF

d_call: -
j_call: TRBJ2-3
clone_size: -
v_call: TRBV7-9
cdr3_nt: TGTGCCAGCAGCAGAGACAGTTACACAGATACGCAGTATTTT
cdr3_aa: CASSRDSYTDTQYF

d_call: -
j_call: TRBJ1-1
clone_size: -
v_call: TRBV4-3
cdr3_nt: TGCGCCAGCAGCCAAGGGGGGCCGAAGAACACTGAAGCTTTCTTT
cdr3_aa: CASSQGGPKNTEAFF

d_call: TRBD1
j_call: TRBJ2-1
clone_size: -
v_call: TRBV9
cdr3_nt: TGTGCCAGCAGCGTAGCGACAGGGGGGTATGAGCAGTTCTTC
cdr3_aa: CASSVATGGYEQFF

d_call: -
j_call: TRBJ2-2
clone_size: -
v_call: TRBV6-5
cdr3_nt: TGTGCCAGCAGTATGGACCTTCCGCCCGGGGAGCTGTTTTTT
cdr3_aa: CASSMDLPPGELFF

d_call: -
j_call: TRBJ1-3
clone_size: -
v_call: TRBV6-6
cdr3_nt: TGTGCCAGCAGTAAAAACAGCCCTGGAAACACCATATATTTT
cdr3_aa: CASSKNSPGNTIYF

d_call: -
j_call: TRBJ2-4
clone_size: -
v_call: TRBV13
cdr3_nt: TGTGCCAGCAGCCCGCGGGGAATGTCTACGGAAAACATTCAGTACTTC
cdr3_aa: CASSPRGMSTENIQYF

d_call: -
j_call: TRBJ2-1
clone_size: -
v_call: TRBV27
cdr3_nt: TGTGCCAGCAGTTTATCTGTTCCGAACAATGAGCAGTTCTTC
cdr3_aa: CASSLSVPNNEQFF

d_call: TRBD1
j_call: TRBJ1-2
clone_size: -
v_call: TRBV28
cdr3_nt: TGTGCCAGCAGTCCTCGGACAGGGCTGCGCTATGGCTACACCTTC
cdr3_aa: CASSPRTGLRYGYTF

d_call: -
j_call: TRBJ2-3
clone_size: few
v_call: TRBV9
cdr3_nt: TGTGCCAGCAGCGGAGAGATTGGACCGCGGCATTTT
cdr3_aa: CASSGEIGPRHF

d_call: -
j_call: TRBJ2-2
clone_size: -
v_call: TRBV6-1
cdr3_nt: TGTGCCAGCAGCATCGTGGAGCTGTTTTTT
cdr3_aa: CASSIVELFF

d_call: -
j_call: TRBJ1-5
clone_size: -
v_call: TRBV5-8
cdr3_nt: TGTGCCAGCAGCTTCAGGAATCAGCCCCAGCATTTT
cdr3_aa: CASSFRNQPQHF

d_call: TRBD1
j_call: TRBJ2-7
clone_size: -
v_call: TRBV4-3
cdr3_nt: TGCGCCAGCAGCCAAGACCAGGACAGGGGATCCTACGAGCAGTACTTC
cdr3_aa: CASSQDQDRGSYEQYF

d_call: -
j_call: TRBJ2-7
clone_size: -
v_call: TRBV19
cdr3_nt: TGTGCCAGTAGTATCGGGGCCGCCGGTCCGGTCTACGAGCAGTACTTC
cdr3_aa: CASSIGAAGPVYEQYF

d_call: -
j_call: TRBJ2-3
clone_size: -
v_call: TRBV7-2
cdr3_nt: TGTGCCAGCCTGGGGGCAGATACGCAGTATTTT
cdr3_aa: CASLGADTQYF

d_call: -
j_call: TRBJ2-3
clone_size: -
v_call: TRBV28
cdr3_nt: TGTGCCAGCAGTCCCAGGGACTCCCCGGGTACGCAGTATTTT
cdr3_aa: CASSPRDSPGTQYF

d_call: TRBD2
j_call: TRBJ2-1
clone_size: -
v_call: TRBV4-2
cdr3_nt: TGTGCCAGCAGCCAAGAGATAGCGAGACTAGCGGGAGACGAGCAGTTCTTC
cdr3_aa: CASSQEIARLAGDEQFF

d_call: TRBD1
j_call: TRBJ2-4
clone_size: -
v_call: TRBV19
cdr3_nt: TGTGCCAGTAGCCCAGGGGACAGGGTAATGGAAAACATTCAGTACTTC
cdr3_aa: CASSPGDRVMENIQYF

d_call: TRBD1
j_call: TRBJ2-2
clone_size: once
v_call: TRBV4-2
cdr3_nt: TGTGCCAGCAGCCAAGATAACAGGGGGCCAGAGTGGAACACCGGGGAGCTGTTTTTT
cdr3_aa: CASSQDNRGPEWNTGELFF

d_call: TRBD1
j_call: TRBJ1-4
clone_size: -
v_call: TRBV28
cdr3_nt: TGTGCCAGCAGTCCGGACAGGGGGTGGGTTGAAAAACTGTTTTTT
cdr3_aa: CASSPDRGWVEKLFF

d_call: -
j_call: TRBJ2-7
clone_size: -
v_call: TRBV4-1
cdr3_nt: TGCGCCAGCAGCCGCACTGACAGCTCCTACGAGCAGTACTTC
cdr3_aa: CASSRTDSSYEQYF

d_call: -
j_call: TRBJ1-3
clone_size: -
v_call: TRBV5-6
cdr3_nt: TGTGCCAGCAGCTTGGCCGGCAGCTGGAGTTCCGGAAACACCATATATTTT
cdr3_aa: CASSLAGSWSSGNTIYF

d_call: -
j_call: TRBJ2-7
clone_size: -
v_call: TRBV27
cdr3_nt: TGTGCCAGCAGTTTACGGGAAGGGGAGCAGTACTTC
cdr3_aa: CASSLREGEQYF

d_call: TRBD1
j_call: TRBJ2-1
clone_size: -
v_call: TRBV7-6
cdr3_nt: TGTGCCAGCAGCTTAGGAGCCGGACAGGGTTTTGAGCAGTTCTTC
cdr3_aa: CASSLGAGQGFEQFF

d_call: TRBD2
j_call: TRBJ2-1
clone_size: -
v_call: TRBV7-9
cdr3_nt: TGTGCCAGCACGGGACTAGTGAATGAGCAGTTCTTC
cdr3_aa: CASTGLVNEQFF

d_call: TRBD2
j_call: TRBJ2-1
clone_size: few
v_call: TRBV6-4
cdr3_nt: TGTGCCAGCAGTGCCACTAGCGGGGGAAACAATGAGCAGTTCTTC
cdr3_aa: CASSATSGGNNEQFF

d_call: -
j_call: TRBJ1-3
clone_size: -
v_call: TRBV29-1
cdr3_nt: TGCAGCGTTCAGGGAAGCTCTGGAAACACCATATATTTT
cdr3_aa: CSVQGSSGNTIYF